These T cell receptor beta chains were read from a single sample in a study of blood T cell repertoires in COVID-19. Method: immunoSEQ multiplex PCR; TCRdb's copy keeps in-frame clones and lacks some. The sample lists roughly 120,000 clones; approximately 87% were seen once. Sequencing used peripheral blood. The receptors come from a woman aged 55-75 years with acute or convalescent COVID-19. Each CDR3 is given with its conserved first and last residue. The D gene is left open where the match is weak. Rows give clone size only sometimes, using once, few, many, or a class for an expanded clone.

d_call: NA
v_call: TRBV19
j_call: TRBJ1-2
clone_size: NA
cdr3_nt: TGTGCCAGTAGAGGGGGGGACTTGGGAAATGGCTACACCTTC
cdr3_aa: CASRGGDLGNGYTF

d_call: NA
v_call: TRBV28
j_call: TRBJ2-1
clone_size: once
cdr3_nt: TGTGCCAGCAGTTTGCTAGGCGGGGCCCACAATGAGCAGTTCTTC
cdr3_aa: CASSLLGGAHNEQFF

d_call: TRBD1
v_call: TRBV5-1
j_call: TRBJ2-7
clone_size: NA
cdr3_nt: TGCGCCAGCAGCTTGTCCATCGGGACAGGAAGCTCCTACGAGCAGTACTTC
cdr3_aa: CASSLSIGTGSSYEQYF

d_call: TRBD1
v_call: TRBV18
j_call: TRBJ2-5
clone_size: NA
cdr3_nt: TGTGCCAGCTCACCAAATGGTCCGGGACAGACAAAAACCCAGTACTTC
cdr3_aa: CASSPNGPGQTKTQYF

d_call: NA
v_call: TRBV10-3
j_call: TRBJ2-1
clone_size: NA
cdr3_nt: TGTGCCATCACGGGACATAGAATTTACAATGAGCAGTTCTTC
cdr3_aa: CAITGHRIYNEQFF

d_call: NA
v_call: TRBV3-1/TRBV3-2
j_call: TRBJ1-1
clone_size: once
cdr3_nt: TGTGCCAGCAGCCATCAGACAGAGGAAGCTTTCTTT
cdr3_aa: CASSHQTEEAFF

d_call: NA
v_call: TRBV25-1
j_call: TRBJ2-5
clone_size: NA
cdr3_nt: TGTGCCAGCAGTGATGGGTGGACTCAAGAGACCCAGTACTTC
cdr3_aa: CASSDGWTQETQYF

d_call: NA
v_call: TRBV19
j_call: TRBJ2-6
clone_size: NA
cdr3_nt: TGTGCCAGTAGTACGGAGTTTTCGGCCGGGGCCAACGTCCTGACTTTC
cdr3_aa: CASSTEFSAGANVLTF

d_call: TRBD2
v_call: TRBV7-2
j_call: TRBJ2-7
clone_size: NA
cdr3_nt: TGTGCCAGCAGCTTAGTACTAGCGGGAGGCCGCCGGGGCGAGCAGTACTTC
cdr3_aa: CASSLVLAGGRRGEQYF

d_call: NA
v_call: TRBV28
j_call: TRBJ2-2
clone_size: NA
cdr3_nt: TGTGCCAGCAGCACCACCAGGAACACCGGGGAGCTGTTTTTT
cdr3_aa: CASSTTRNTGELFF

d_call: NA
v_call: TRBV24-1
j_call: TRBJ2-2
clone_size: NA
cdr3_nt: TGTGCCACCAGTGAGGAAGGCGGATACACCGGGGAGCTGTTTTTT
cdr3_aa: CATSEEGGYTGELFF

d_call: NA
v_call: TRBV9
j_call: TRBJ1-6
clone_size: NA
cdr3_nt: TGTGCCAGCAGCGTAGGGCCCAGGGGAACTTCACCCCTCCACTTT
cdr3_aa: CASSVGPRGTSPLHF

d_call: NA
v_call: TRBV28
j_call: TRBJ1-3
clone_size: NA
cdr3_nt: TGTGCCAGCAGTTCTCGCGGGGTGGGTGGCGCTGGAAACACCATATATTTT
cdr3_aa: CASSSRGVGGAGNTIYF

d_call: NA
v_call: TRBV20-1
j_call: TRBJ1-1
clone_size: few
cdr3_nt: TGCAGTGGCGGAGGGACCACTGAAGCTTTCTTT
cdr3_aa: CSGGGTTEAFF

d_call: TRBD1
v_call: TRBV2
j_call: TRBJ2-1
clone_size: NA
cdr3_nt: TGTGCCAGCCGGACAGGGGGTAATGAGCAGTTCTTC
cdr3_aa: CASRTGGNEQFF

d_call: NA
v_call: TRBV20-1
j_call: TRBJ2-3
clone_size: NA
cdr3_nt: TGCAGTGCTCGGGACTTTAGGCAGTATTTT
cdr3_aa: CSARDFRQYF

d_call: TRBD2
v_call: TRBV5-3
j_call: TRBJ2-1
clone_size: NA
cdr3_nt: TGTGCCAGAAGCTTGCAGCGGGAGGCCTACAATGAGCAGTTCTTC
cdr3_aa: CARSLQREAYNEQFF

d_call: TRBD1
v_call: TRBV5-1
j_call: TRBJ1-1
clone_size: NA
cdr3_nt: TGCGCCAGCAGCTTGGGGCAGGGGGTGCTAAACACTGAAGCTTTCTTT
cdr3_aa: CASSLGQGVLNTEAFF

d_call: TRBD1
v_call: TRBV7-9
j_call: TRBJ1-4
clone_size: NA
cdr3_nt: TGTGCCAGCAGCACCGGGACAGGGAACACAAAACTGTTTTTT
cdr3_aa: CASSTGTGNTKLFF

d_call: TRBD1
v_call: TRBV19
j_call: TRBJ1-4
clone_size: NA
cdr3_nt: TGTGCCAGTAGTGAGAAGGGGGACAGACTTACTGAAAAACTGTTTTTT
cdr3_aa: CASSEKGDRLTEKLFF

d_call: NA
v_call: TRBV30
j_call: TRBJ2-7
clone_size: NA
cdr3_nt: TGTGCCTGGAGTGTACTAGTAGTCTCGTCGAGGGTCAACGAGCAGTACTTC
cdr3_aa: CAWSVLVVSSRVNEQYF

d_call: TRBD1
v_call: TRBV2
j_call: TRBJ1-1
clone_size: NA
cdr3_nt: TGTGCCAGCAGTGACTGGACAGGGGCAGGAACTGAAGCTTTCTTT
cdr3_aa: CASSDWTGAGTEAFF

d_call: NA
v_call: TRBV6-6
j_call: TRBJ2-6
clone_size: NA
cdr3_nt: TGTGCCAGCAGCCCGGGGATATCGGCTGGGGCCAACGTCCTGACTTTC
cdr3_aa: CASSPGISAGANVLTF

d_call: NA
v_call: TRBV15
j_call: TRBJ2-7
clone_size: NA
cdr3_nt: TGTGCCACCAGCAGAGATCGCGGGCGCGAGCAGTACTTC
cdr3_aa: CATSRDRGREQYF